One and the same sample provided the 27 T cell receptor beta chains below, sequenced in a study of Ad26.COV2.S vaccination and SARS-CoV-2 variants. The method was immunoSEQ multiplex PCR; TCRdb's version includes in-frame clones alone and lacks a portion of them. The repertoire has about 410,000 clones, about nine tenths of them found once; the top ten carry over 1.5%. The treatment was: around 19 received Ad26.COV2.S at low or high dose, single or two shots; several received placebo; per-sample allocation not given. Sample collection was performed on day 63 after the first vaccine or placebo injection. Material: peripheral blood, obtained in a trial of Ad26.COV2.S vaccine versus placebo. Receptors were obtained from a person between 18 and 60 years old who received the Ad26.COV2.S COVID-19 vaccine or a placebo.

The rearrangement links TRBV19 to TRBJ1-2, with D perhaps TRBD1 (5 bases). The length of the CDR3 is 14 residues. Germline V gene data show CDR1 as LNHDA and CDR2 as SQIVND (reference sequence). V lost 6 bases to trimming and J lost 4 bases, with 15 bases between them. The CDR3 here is CASRRDGAGYGYTF. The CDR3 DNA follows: TGTGCCAGTAGGCGGGACGGGGCGGGCTATGGCTACACCTTC. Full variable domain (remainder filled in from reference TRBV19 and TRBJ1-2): DGGITQSPKYLFRKEGQNVTLSCEQNLNHDAMYWYRQDPGQGLRLIYYSQIVNDFQKGDIAEGYSVSREKKESFPLTVTSAQKNPTAFYLCASRRDGAGYGYTFGSGTRLTVV.

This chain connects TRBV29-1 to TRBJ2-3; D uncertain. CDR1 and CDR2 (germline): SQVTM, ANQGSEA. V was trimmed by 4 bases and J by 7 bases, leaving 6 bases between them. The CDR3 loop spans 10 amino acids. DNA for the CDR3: TGCAGCGTTGTTGGGTATACGCAGTATTTT. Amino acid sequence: CSVVGYTQYF.

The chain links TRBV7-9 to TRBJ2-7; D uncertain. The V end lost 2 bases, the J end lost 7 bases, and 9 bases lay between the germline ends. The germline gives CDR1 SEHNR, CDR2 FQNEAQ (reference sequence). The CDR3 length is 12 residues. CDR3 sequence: CASSLLGLEQYF. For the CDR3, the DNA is TGTGCCAGCAGCTTACTAGGTCTGGAGCAGTACTTC. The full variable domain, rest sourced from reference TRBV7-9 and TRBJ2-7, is DTGVSQNPRHKITKRGQNVTFRCDPISEHNRLYWYRQTLGQGPEFLTYFQNEAQLEKSRLLSDRFSAERPKGSFSTLEIQRTEQGDSAMYLCASSLLGLEQYFGPGTRLTVT.

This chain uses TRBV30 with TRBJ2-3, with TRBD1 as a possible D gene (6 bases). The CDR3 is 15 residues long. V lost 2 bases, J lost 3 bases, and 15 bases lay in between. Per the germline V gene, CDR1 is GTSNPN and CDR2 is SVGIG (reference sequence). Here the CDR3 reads CAWSLGAFGTDTQYF. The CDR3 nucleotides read TGTGCCTGGAGTTTGGGGGCGTTTGGGACAGATACGCAGTATTTT.

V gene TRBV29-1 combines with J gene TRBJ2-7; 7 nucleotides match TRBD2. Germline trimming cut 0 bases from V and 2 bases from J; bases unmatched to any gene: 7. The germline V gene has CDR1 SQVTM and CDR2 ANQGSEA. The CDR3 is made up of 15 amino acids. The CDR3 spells CSVEEGRGATYEQYF. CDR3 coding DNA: TGCAGCGTTGAAGAGGGGAGGGGCGCAACCTACGAGCAGTACTTC.

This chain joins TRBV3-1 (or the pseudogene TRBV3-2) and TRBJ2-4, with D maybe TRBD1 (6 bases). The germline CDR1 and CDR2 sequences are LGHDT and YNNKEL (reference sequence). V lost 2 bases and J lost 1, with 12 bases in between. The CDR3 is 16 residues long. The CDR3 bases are TGTGCCAGCAGCCAATATGAGGGGGTGGCCAAAAACATTCAGTACTTC. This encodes CASSQYEGVAKNIQYF.

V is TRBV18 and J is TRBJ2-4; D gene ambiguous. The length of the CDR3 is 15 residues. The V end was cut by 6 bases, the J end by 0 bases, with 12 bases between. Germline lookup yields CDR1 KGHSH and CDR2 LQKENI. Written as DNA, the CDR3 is TGTGCCAGCTCCTTGACACAGATAGCCAAAAACATTCAGTACTTC. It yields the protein CASSLTQIAKNIQYF. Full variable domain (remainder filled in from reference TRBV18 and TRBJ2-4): NAGVMQNPRHLVRRRGQEARLRCSPMKGHSHVYWYRQLPEEGLKFMVYLQKENIIDESGMPKERFSAEFPKEGPSILRIQQVVRGDSAAYFCASSLTQIAKNIQYFGAGTRLSVL.

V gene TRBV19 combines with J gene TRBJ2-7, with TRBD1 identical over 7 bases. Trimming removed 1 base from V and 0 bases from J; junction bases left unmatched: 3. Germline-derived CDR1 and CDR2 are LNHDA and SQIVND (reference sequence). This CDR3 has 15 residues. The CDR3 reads CASSIGRDSSYEQYF. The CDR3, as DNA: TGTGCCAGTAGTATAGGTCGGGACAGCTCCTACGAGCAGTACTTC.

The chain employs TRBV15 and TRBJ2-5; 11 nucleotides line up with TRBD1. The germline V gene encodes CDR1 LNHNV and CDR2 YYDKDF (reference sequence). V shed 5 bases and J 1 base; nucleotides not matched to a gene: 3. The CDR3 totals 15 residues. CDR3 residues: CATSAGTGGQETQYF. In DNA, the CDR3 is TGTGCCACCAGCGCCGGGACAGGGGGCCAAGAGACCCAGTACTTC.

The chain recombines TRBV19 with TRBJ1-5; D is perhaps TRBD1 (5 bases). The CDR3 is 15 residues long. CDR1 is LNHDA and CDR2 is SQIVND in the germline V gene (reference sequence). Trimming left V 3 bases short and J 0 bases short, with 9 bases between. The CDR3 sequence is CASSMRDFSNQPQHF. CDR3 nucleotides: TGTGCCAGTAGTATGAGGGACTTTAGCAATCAGCCCCAGCATTTT.

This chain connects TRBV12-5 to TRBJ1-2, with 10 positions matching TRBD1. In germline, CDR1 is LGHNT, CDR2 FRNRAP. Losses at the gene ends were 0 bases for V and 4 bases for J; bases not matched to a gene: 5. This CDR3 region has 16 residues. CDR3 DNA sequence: TGTGCTAGTGGTTTGGTACTGGGACAGGGGCCCTATGGCTACACCTTC. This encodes CASGLVLGQGPYGYTF. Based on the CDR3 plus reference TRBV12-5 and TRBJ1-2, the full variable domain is DARVTQTPRHKVTEMGQEVTMRCQPILGHNTVFWYRQTMMQGLELLAYFRNRAPLDDSGMPKDRFSAEMPDATLATLKIQPSEPRDSAVYFCASGLVLGQGPYGYTFGSGTRLTVV.

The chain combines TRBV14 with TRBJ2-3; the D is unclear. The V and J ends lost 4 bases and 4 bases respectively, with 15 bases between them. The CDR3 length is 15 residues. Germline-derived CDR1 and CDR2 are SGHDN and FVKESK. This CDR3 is CASSPIGIYADTQYF. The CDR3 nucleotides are TGTGCCAGCAGCCCGATAGGGATTTACGCAGATACGCAGTATTTT.

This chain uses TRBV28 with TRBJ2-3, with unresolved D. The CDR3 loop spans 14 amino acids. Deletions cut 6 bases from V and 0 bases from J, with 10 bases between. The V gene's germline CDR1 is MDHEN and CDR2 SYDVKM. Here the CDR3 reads CASSRGGSTDTQYF. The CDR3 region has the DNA TGTGCCAGCAGCCGAGGTGGAAGCACAGATACGCAGTATTTT.

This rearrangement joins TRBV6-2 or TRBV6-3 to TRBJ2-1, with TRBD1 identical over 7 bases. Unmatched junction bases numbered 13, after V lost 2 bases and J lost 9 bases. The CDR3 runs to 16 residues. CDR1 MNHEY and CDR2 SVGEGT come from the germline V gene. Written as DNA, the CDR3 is TGTGCCAGCAGTTACCACTCGCAGAGACAGGGCAGTGAGCAGTTCTTC. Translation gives CASSYHSQRQGSEQFF.

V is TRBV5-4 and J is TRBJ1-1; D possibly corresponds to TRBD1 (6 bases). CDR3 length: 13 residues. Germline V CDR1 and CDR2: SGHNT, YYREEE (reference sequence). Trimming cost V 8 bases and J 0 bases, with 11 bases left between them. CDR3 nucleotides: TGTGCCAGTCAAGGGGACATGAACACTGAAGCTTTCTTT. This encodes CASQGDMNTEAFF.

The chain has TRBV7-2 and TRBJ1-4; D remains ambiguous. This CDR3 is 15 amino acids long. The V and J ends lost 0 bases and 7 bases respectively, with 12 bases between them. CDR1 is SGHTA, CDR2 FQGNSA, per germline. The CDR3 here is CASSLAEIGVEKLFF. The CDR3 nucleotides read TGTGCCAGCAGCTTAGCTGAGATCGGAGTTGAAAAACTGTTTTTT.

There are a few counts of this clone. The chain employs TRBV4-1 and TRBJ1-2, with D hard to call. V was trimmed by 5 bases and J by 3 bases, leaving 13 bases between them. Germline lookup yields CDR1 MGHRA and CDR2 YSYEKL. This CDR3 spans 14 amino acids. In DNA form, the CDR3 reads TGCGCCAGCAGCTTATCCTGGGCCGACTATGGCTACACCTTC. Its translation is CASSLSWADYGYTF.

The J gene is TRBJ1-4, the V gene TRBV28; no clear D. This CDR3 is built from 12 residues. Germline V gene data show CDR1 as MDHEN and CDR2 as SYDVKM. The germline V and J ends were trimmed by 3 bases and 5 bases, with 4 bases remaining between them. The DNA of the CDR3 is TGTGCCAGCAGTTTGAGAAATGAAAAACTGTTTTTT. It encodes CASSLRNEKLFF.

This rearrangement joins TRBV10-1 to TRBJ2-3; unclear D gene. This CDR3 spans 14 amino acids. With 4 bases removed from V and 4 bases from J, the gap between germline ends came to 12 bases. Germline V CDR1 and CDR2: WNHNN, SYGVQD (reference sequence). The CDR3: CASSAVLSADTQYF. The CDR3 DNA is TGCGCCAGCAGTGCAGTATTAAGCGCAGATACGCAGTATTTT.

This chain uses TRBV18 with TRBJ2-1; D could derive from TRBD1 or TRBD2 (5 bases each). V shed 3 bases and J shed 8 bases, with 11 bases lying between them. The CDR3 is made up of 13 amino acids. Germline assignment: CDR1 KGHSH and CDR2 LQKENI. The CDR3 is CASSPGRGDEQFF. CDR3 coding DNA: TGTGCCAGCTCACCGGGCCGGGGCGATGAGCAGTTCTTC.

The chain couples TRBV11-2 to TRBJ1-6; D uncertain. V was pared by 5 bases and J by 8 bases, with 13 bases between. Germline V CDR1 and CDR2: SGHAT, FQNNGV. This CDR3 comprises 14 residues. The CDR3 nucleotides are TGTGCCAGCAGCCCTGGAGGGATGGATTCACCCCTCCACTTT. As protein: CASSPGGMDSPLHF.

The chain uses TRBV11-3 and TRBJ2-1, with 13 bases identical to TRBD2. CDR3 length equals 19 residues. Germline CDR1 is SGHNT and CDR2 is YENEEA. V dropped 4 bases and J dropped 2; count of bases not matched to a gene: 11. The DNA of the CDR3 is TGTGCCAGCAGCTCAGCTCCCGGACTAGCGGGGGCAACCTACAATGAGCAGTTCTTC. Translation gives CASSSAPGLAGATYNEQFF. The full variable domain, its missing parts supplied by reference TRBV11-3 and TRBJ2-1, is EAGVVQSPRYKIIEKKQPVAFWCNPISGHNTLYWYLQNLGQGPELLIRYENEEAVDDSQLPKDRFSAERLKGVDSTLKIQPAELGDSAVYLCASSSAPGLAGATYNEQFFGPGTRLTVL.

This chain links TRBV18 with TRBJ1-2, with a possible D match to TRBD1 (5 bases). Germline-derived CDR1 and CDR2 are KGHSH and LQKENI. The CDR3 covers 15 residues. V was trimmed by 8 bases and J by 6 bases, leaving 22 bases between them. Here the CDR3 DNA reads TGTGCCAGCGCACGGCGGCCGGCCAGGGCGAATGGCTACACCTTC. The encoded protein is CASARRPARANGYTF.

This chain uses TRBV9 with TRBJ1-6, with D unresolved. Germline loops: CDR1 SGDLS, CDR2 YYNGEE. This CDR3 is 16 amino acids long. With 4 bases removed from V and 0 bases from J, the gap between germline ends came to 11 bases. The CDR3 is CASSPRLSSYNSPLHF. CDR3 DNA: TGTGCCAGCAGCCCAAGGCTAAGCTCCTATAATTCACCCCTCCACTTT.

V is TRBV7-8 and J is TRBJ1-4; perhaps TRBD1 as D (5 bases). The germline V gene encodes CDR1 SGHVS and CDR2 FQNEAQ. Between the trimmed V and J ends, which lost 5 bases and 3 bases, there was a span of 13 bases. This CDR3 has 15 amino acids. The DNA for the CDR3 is TGTGCCAGCAGCCCCACCTGGGACCCTAATGAAAAACTGTTTTTT. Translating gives CASSPTWDPNEKLFF.

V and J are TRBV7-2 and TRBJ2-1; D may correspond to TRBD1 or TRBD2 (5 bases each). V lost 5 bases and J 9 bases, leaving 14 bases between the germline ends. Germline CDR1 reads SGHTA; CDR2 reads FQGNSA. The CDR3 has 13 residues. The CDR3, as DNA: TGTGCCAGCAGCCCCAGGGAGACCGGTGAGCAGTTCTTC. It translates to CASSPRETGEQFF.

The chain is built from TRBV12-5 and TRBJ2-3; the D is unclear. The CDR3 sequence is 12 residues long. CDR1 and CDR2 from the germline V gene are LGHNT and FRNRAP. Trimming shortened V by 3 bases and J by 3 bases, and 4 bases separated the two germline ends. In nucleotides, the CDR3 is TGTGCTAGTGGTTTTCTGACAGATACGCAGTATTTT. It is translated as CASGFLTDTQYF.